One sample yielded the 17 T cell receptor beta chains listed below, sequenced in a study of CD8 T cells in ankylosing spondylitis. Their recognized antigens are unknown. Findings of the study overall: Apparently characteristic of ankylosing spondylitis blood was a TCR beta motif (under ten highly homologous variants).

MiXCR was run by TCRdb on the 5' RACE reads, yielding one entry per CDR3 protein. The sample shows around 540,000 distinct CDR3 sequences, about 13% of them seen only once. Source material: blood, either unsorted or a sorted T cell fraction (not recorded which). The receptors stem from a male donor with ankylosing spondylitis.

The chain couples TRBV6-2 or TRBV6-3 to TRBJ2-7; 7 bases map to TRBD2. Trimming cost V 1 base and J 2 bases; bases outside gene matches: 8. This CDR3 has 16 residues. Germline CDR1 is MNHEY and CDR2 is SVGEGT. The CDR3 DNA is TGTGCCAGCAGTTACTTTCGCGGGAGAACGGCCTACGAGCAGTACTTC. Encoded protein: CASSYFRGRTAYEQYF.

This clonotype appeared a few times. The V gene is TRBV27, the J gene TRBJ1-5; 7 positions match TRBD1. The CDR3 totals 15 residues. Trimming removed 4 bases from V and 9 bases from J; junction bases left unmatched: 12. Germline V lookup: CDR1 MNHEY, CDR2 SMNVEV (reference sequence). The CDR3 sequence is CASSSYRGPRWPQHF. The DNA of the CDR3 is TGTGCCAGCAGTTCCTACAGGGGCCCCAGGTGGCCCCAGCATTTT.

Of note for this clonotype: The junction departs from the called germline gene at one end, perhaps through a read error. The chain links TRBV5-1 to TRBJ1-4; TRBD1 might be the D (5 bases). The germline CDR1 and CDR2 sequences are SGHRS and YFSETQ. This CDR3 region has 14 residues. CDR3 in DNA: TGCGCCAGCAGCTTGGACGTTGGCTCGGGGGAACTGCTTTTT. Amino acid sequence: CASSLDVGSGELLF.

There are a few counts of this clonotype. The chain joins TRBV6-5 to TRBJ1-1; tentative D call: TRBD1 (5 bases). Germline assignment: CDR1 MNHEY and CDR2 SVGAGI. CDR3 length equals 16 residues. Trimming removed 2 bases at V and 2 bases at J, with 15 bases between. The CDR3 nucleotides read TGTGCCAGCAGTTACGGGGCCGGGGGGTTCAACACTGAAGCTTTCTTT. Protein sequence: CASSYGAGGFNTEAFF.

J is TRBJ2-3 and V is TRBV7-2; 9 bases align to TRBD1. This CDR3 comprises 16 residues. Germline V gene data show CDR1 as SGHTA and CDR2 as FQGNSA. The trim removed 5 bases at V and 6 bases at J, leaving 12 bases unmatched. The CDR3 is CASSLKTGTGWDTQYF. In DNA, the CDR3 is TGTGCCAGCAGCCTTAAGACCGGGACAGGGTGGGATACGCAGTATTTT.

This clonotype was picked up many times. V and J are TRBV12-3 or TRBV12-4 and TRBJ1-5; 9 nucleotides agree with TRBD1. V was pared by 1 base and J by 7 bases, with 5 bases of the junction left unmatched. There are 15 residues in the CDR3. DNA for the CDR3: TGTGCCAGCAGTTTAGGGGACAGGGTAAACCAGCCCCAGCATTTT. The encoded protein is CASSLGDRVNQPQHF.

V is TRBV7-7 and J is TRBJ2-3, with TRBD1 identical over 8 bases. This CDR3 has 17 amino acids. Germline CDR1 SSHAT, CDR2 FNYEAQ (reference sequence). The junction had 12 bases not matched to a gene; V was cut back by 1 base and J by 6 bases. The CDR3, as DNA: TGTGCCAGCAGCTTAGTGCATCGGACAGGGCGACCGGATACGCAGTATTTT. Its translation is CASSLVHRTGRPDTQYF.

This clonotype occurred a few times. The V call is TRBV29-1, the J call TRBJ2-7, with D maybe TRBD1 (6 bases). The CDR3 length is 14 residues. Trimming pared 4 bases from V and 4 bases from J, leaving 17 bases between. Germline CDR1 reads SQVTM; CDR2 reads ANQGSEA. CDR3: CSVVLGQGIYEQYF. Written as DNA, the CDR3 is TGCAGCGTTGTGTTGGGGCAGGGGATTTACGAGCAGTACTTC.

This clonotype came up a few times. The gene calls are TRBV2 and TRBJ1-2; tentatively, D is TRBD1 (5 bases). This CDR3 is 12 amino acids long. Per germline, CDR1 SNHLY and CDR2 FYNNEI. Trimming took 6 bases from V and 8 from J, leaving 13 bases between them. The CDR3 DNA is TGTGCCAGCAGAGGGGAGGCTGCGGGCTACACCTTC. It translates to CASRGEAAGYTF.

This clonotype was seen at least ten times. CDR3 sequence: CASSSTGRHGYTF. CDR3 nucleotide sequence: TGTGCCAGCAGCTCGACAGGGAGGCATGGCTACACCTTC. The chain carries TRBV7-9 and TRBJ1-2; 7 bases are shared with TRBD1. The CDR3 spans 13 residues. Germline V lookup: CDR1 SEHNR, CDR2 FQNEAQ (reference sequence). The J segment lost 6 bases and the V segment lost 4 bases, leaving 5 bases of the junction unmatched.

This chain uses TRBV27 with TRBJ2-5, with D uncertain. CDR3 length: 15 amino acids. The V gene's germline CDR1 is MNHEY and CDR2 SMNVEV (reference sequence). V was cut by 2 bases and J by 2 bases, with 12 bases left in between. CDR3 sequence (DNA): TGTGCCAGCAGTTTACTGGCGATAGAACAAGAGACCCAGTACTTC. This sequence encodes CASSLLAIEQETQYF.

This chain's CDR3 is CASSVIMSSYEQYF. DNA for the CDR3: TGTGCCAGCTCCGTCATCATGAGCTCCTACGAGCAGTACTTC. The chain links TRBV18 to TRBJ2-7; D gene ambiguous. This CDR3 has 14 residues. The V gene's germline CDR1 is KGHSH and CDR2 LQKENI. With 6 bases removed from V and 0 bases from J, the gap between germline ends came to 12 bases.

This clonotype was detected a few times. The chain couples TRBV5-8 to TRBJ1-5; 7 bases fit TRBD1. CDR1 is SGHTS, CDR2 YDEGEE, per germline. Losses at the gene ends were 1 base for V and 0 bases for J; bases not matched to a gene: 4. There are 16 residues in the CDR3. Written as DNA, the CDR3 is TGTGCCAGCAGCTTGTGGGACAGTTATAGCAATCAGCCCCAGCATTTT. Amino acid sequence: CASSLWDSYSNQPQHF.

This clonotype was seen just once. V and J are TRBV28 and TRBJ1-6, with a weak D call TRBD1 (6 bases). The CDR3 sequence is 16 residues long. Trimming shortened V by 6 bases and J by 10 bases, and 22 bases separated the two germline ends. CDR1 and CDR2 from the germline V gene are MDHEN and SYDVKM. The CDR3 is CASSRLGGARDSPLHF. The CDR3 nucleotides read TGTGCCAGCAGCCGCCTGGGGGGGGCTAGAGACTCACCCCTCCACTTT.

This chain uses TRBV29-1 with TRBJ2-7; D assignment may be TRBD1 or TRBD2 (5 bases each). The germline V gene encodes CDR1 SQVTM and CDR2 ANQGSEA. V was trimmed by 3 bases and J by 2 bases, leaving 11 bases between them. The CDR3 covers 13 residues. The CDR3 DNA follows: TGCAGCGTTGATGGTTTGGGGGCCTACGAGCAGTACTTC. Translation gives CSVDGLGAYEQYF.

The V and J genes are TRBV2 and TRBJ2-5, with D unclear. The germline V and J ends were trimmed by 4 bases and 4 bases, with 7 bases remaining between them. The CDR3 spans 12 residues. Looked up from germline, CDR1 is SNHLY and CDR2 is FYNNEI. CDR3: CASSAAGETQYF. CDR3 DNA sequence: TGTGCCAGCAGTGCGGCCGGAGAGACCCAGTACTTC.

The table lists this clonotype with a few counts. This chain joins TRBV7-9 and TRBJ2-7; 10 bases are a match to TRBD2. The germline gives CDR1 SEHNR, CDR2 FQNEAQ (reference sequence). Trimming cost V 5 bases and J 7 bases; bases outside gene matches: 11. The CDR3 runs 15 residues. The CDR3 region has the DNA TGTGCCAGCAGCCCGCCGGGACTAGCGACTGTTGAGCAGTACTTC. This translates into CASSPPGLATVEQYF. Full variable domain (outside the CDR3, taken from reference TRBV7-9 and TRBJ2-7): DTGVSQNPRHKITKRGQNVTFRCDPISEHNRLYWYRQTLGQGPEFLTYFQNEAQLEKSRLLSDRFSAERPKGSFSTLEIQRTEQGDSAMYLCASSPPGLATVEQYFGPGTRLTVT.